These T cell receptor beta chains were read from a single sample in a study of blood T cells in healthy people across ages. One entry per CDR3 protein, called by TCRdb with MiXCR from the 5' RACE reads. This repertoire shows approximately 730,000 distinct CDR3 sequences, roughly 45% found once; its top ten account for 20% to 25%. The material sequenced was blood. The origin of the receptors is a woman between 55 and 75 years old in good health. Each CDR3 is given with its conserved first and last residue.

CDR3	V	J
CASSQDRGTNQPQHF	TRBV12-3/TRBV12-4	TRBJ1-5
CSASARGRGQETQYF	TRBV20-1	TRBJ2-5
CAWSVIRFYTF	TRBV30	TRBJ1-2
CASSRPGTVYGYTF	TRBV3-1	TRBJ1-2
CSARGRARDEQFF	TRBV20-1	TRBJ2-1
CASSVSTSGDSTDTQYF	TRBV6-4	TRBJ2-3
CASSQDLWRETNNEQFF	TRBV4-3	TRBJ2-1
CSAARTSGETQYF	TRBV20-1	TRBJ2-5
CATSRDSISGYTF	TRBV15	TRBJ1-2
CASTLTGVDTEAFF	TRBV6-2/TRBV6-3	TRBJ1-1
CASPSGTGSLEQYF	TRBV6-5	TRBJ2-7
CASSQGRTPTKQYF	TRBV27	TRBJ2-7
CASSLSGPSYEQYF	TRBV12-3/TRBV12-4	TRBJ2-7
CASSQPGQGADEQFF	TRBV4-3	TRBJ2-1
CASSATRNYNEQFF	TRBV12-3/TRBV12-4	TRBJ2-1
CSASPNGSFSYEQYF	TRBV20-1	TRBJ2-7